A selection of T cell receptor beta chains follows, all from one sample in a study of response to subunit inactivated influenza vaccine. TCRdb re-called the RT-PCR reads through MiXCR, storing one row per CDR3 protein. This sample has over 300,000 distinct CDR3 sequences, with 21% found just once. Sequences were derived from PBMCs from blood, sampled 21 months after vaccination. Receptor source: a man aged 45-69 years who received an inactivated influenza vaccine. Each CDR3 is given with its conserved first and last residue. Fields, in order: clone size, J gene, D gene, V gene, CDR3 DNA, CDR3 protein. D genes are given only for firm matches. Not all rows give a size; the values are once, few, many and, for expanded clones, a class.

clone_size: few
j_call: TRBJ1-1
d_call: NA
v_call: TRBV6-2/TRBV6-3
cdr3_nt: TGTGCCAGCAGTTATTCGGCGGGGAACACTGAAGCTTTCTTT
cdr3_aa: CASSYSAGNTEAFF

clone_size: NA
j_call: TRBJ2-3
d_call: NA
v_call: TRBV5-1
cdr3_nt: TGCGCCAGCAGCTTGGGAGGGGGGGTCACAGATACGCAGTATTTT
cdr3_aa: CASSLGGGVTDTQYF

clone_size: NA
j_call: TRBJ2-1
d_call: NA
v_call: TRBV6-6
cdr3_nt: TGTGCCAGCAGTCCCGGTCCTGAGCAGTTCTTC
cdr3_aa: CASSPGPEQFF

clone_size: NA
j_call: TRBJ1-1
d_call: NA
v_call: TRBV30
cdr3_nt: TGTGCCTGGAGATGGGAGACTGAAGCTTTCTTT
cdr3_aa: CAWRWETEAFF

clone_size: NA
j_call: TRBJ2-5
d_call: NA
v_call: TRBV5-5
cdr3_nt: TGTGCCAGCAGCTTGGCCCGGGGGGAAGGGGGTTTTGAGACCCAGTACTTC
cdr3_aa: CASSLARGEGGFETQYF

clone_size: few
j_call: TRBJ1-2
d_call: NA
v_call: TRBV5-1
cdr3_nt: TGCGCCAGCAGTCTACAGGGAGTCGGCTACACCTTC
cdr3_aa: CASSLQGVGYTF

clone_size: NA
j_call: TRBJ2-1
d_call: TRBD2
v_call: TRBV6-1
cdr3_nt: TGTGCCAGCAGTATTACTAGCGGGAGCTTTAGCAATGAGCAGTTCTTC
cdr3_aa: CASSITSGSFSNEQFF

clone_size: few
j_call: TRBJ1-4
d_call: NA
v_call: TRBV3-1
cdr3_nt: TGTGCCAGCAGCCTGGGGTGGAAGGCAGCTGAAAAACTGTTTTTT
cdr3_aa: CASSLGWKAAEKLFF

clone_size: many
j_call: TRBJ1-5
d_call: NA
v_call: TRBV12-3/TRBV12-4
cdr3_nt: TGTGCCAGCAGTGGTGGGGGCTTGGGCAATCAGCCCCAGCATTTT
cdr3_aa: CASSGGGLGNQPQHF

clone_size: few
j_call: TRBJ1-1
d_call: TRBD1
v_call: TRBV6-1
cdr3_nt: TGTGCCAGCACCGCGACAGGGCGGAACACTGAAGCTTTCTTT
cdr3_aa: CASTATGRNTEAFF

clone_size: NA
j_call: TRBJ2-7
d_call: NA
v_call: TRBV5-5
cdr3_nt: TGTGCCAGCAGCTTCCAGGGACCAGGGGAGCAGTACTTC
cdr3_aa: CASSFQGPGEQYF

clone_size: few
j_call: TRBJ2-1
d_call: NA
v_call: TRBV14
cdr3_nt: TGTGCCAGCAGCCAACGGGTCTCCTACAATGAGCAGTTCTTC
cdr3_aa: CASSQRVSYNEQFF

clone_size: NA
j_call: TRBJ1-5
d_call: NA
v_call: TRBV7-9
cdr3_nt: TGTGCCAGCAGCGGGGAGGCGCTCATCAATAGCAATCAGCCCCAGCATTTT
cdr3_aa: CASSGEALINSNQPQHF

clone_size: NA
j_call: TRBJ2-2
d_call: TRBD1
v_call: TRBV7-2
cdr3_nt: TGTGCCAGCAGCACAGGACAGGGGAACACCGGGGAGCTGTTTTTT
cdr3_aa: CASSTGQGNTGELFF

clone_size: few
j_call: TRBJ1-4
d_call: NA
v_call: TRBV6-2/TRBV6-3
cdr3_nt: TGTGCCAGCAGTTCTCCGGACTACACTATAAATGAAAAACTGTTTTTT
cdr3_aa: CASSSPDYTINEKLFF

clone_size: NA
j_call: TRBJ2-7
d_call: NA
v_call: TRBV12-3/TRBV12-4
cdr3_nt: TGTGCCAGCAGTTGGGATGGGTTCAGGTACGAGCAGTACTTC
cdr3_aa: CASSWDGFRYEQYF

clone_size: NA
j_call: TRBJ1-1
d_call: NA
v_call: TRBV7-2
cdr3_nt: TGTGCCAACAGCTTATCACTAACGTGGGACACTCGGAGGGCTGAAGCTTTCTTT
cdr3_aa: CANSLSLTWDTRRAEAFF

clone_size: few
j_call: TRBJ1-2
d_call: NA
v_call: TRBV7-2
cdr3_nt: TGTGCCAGCAGCTCACGGGACCATAACTATGGCTACACCTTC
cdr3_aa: CASSSRDHNYGYTF

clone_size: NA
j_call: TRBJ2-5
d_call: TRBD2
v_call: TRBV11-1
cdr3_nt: TGTGCCAGCAGCTCCCGGGGGAGACTAGCGGGAGTAGGGGGAGAGACCCAGTACTTC
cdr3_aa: CASSSRGRLAGVGGETQYF

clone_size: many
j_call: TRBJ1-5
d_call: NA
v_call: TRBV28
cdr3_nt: TGTGCCAGCACCTCCGGAAGGGCGGATTGGGGTTTGCGAACTCAGCCCCAGCATTTT
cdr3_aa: CASTSGRADWGLRTQPQHF

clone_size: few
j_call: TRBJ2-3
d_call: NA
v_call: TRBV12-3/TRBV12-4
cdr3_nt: TGTGCCAGCAACAGAGTGTCGGATACGCAGTATTTT
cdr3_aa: CASNRVSDTQYF

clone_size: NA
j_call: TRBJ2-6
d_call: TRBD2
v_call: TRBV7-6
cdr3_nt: TGTGCCAGCAGCTTAGAAGGAGCGGGAAGGGCCAACGTCCTGACTTTC
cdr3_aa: CASSLEGAGRANVLTF

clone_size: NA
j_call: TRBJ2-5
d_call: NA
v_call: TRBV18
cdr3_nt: TGTGCCAGCTCGCGGGACAGCTTCGATGTGGAGACCCAGTACTTC
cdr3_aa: CASSRDSFDVETQYF

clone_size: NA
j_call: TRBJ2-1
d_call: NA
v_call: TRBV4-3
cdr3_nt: TGCGCCAGCAGCCAAGATCTGACTGAGCAGTTCTTC
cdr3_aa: CASSQDLTEQFF

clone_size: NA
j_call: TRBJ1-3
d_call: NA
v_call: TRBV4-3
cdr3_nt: TGCGCCAGCAGCCCGGGACACCGGGGAAACACCATATATTTT
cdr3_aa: CASSPGHRGNTIYF

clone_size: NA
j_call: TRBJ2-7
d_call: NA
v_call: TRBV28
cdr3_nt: TGTGCCAGCAGTTCCCGAGTCATGACCTACGAGCAGTACTTC
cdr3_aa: CASSSRVMTYEQYF

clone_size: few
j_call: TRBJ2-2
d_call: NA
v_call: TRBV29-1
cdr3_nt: TGCAGCGTAGTGTCTAGCTCGACCGGGGAGCTGTTTTTT
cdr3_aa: CSVVSSSTGELFF

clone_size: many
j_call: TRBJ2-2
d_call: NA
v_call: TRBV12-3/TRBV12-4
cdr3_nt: TGTGCCACCAAAGGGAGAGGACAGACGAACACCGGGGAGCTGTTTTTT
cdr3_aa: CATKGRGQTNTGELFF

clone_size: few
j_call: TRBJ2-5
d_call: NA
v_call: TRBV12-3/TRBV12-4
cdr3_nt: TGTGCCAGCAGTTTAAGGACTCTCCAAGAGACCCAGTACTTC
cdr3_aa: CASSLRTLQETQYF

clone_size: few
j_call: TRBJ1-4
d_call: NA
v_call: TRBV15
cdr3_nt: TGTGCCACCAGCAGGACCAACAATGAAAAACTGTTTTTT
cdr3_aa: CATSRTNNEKLFF